This is a list of T cell receptor beta chains from one sample in a study of cytomegalovirus exposure and HLA in healthy donors. Assay used: immunoSEQ multiplex PCR; TCRdb lists only in-frame clones, some missing. Among some 130,000 clones listed, more than 80% were seen once. The sequencing input was PBMCs. These receptors all stem from a man aged 30 to 39 in good health and CMV-seronegative. The CDR3 runs from the conserved cysteine through the conserved F or W. D genes are given only for firm matches. Size tells how often a clone was seen (once, few, many) or the class of an expanded clone, and some rows leave it out.

clone size,V gene,J gene,D gene,CDR3 DNA,CDR3 protein
.,TRBV30,TRBJ1-3,.,TGTGCCTGGAGCGCGGGGTCTGGAAACACCATATATTTT,CAWSAGSGNTIYF
.,TRBV23-1,TRBJ1-2,TRBD1,TGCGCCAGCGCGGGACAGGCTAAGGGGGAGGATGGCTACACCTTC,CASAGQAKGEDGYTF
.,TRBV5-1,TRBJ2-5,.,TGCGCCAGCAGCTGGGACACGGCACAAGAGACCCAGTACTTC,CASSWDTAQETQYF
once,TRBV5-6,TRBJ2-1,.,TGTGCCAGCAGCTTGGCCGGCGCGGTGGATGAGCAGTTCTTC,CASSLAGAVDEQFF
.,TRBV7-6,TRBJ2-2,TRBD2,TGTGCCAGCAGCTGGACGACTAGCGGGAGGGACAAGAACACCGGGGAGCTGTTTTTT,CASSWTTSGRDKNTGELFF
.,TRBV7-9,TRBJ1-1,.,TGTGCCAGCAGCTTAGGGGGGGTGGGGGGCACTGAAGCTTTCTTT,CASSLGGVGGTEAFF
few,TRBV5-1,TRBJ1-1,.,TGCGCCAGCAGTGGGAGGGTACGTCTCTCGGACACTGAAGCTTTCTTT,CASSGRVRLSDTEAFF
.,TRBV28,TRBJ1-1,TRBD1,TGTGCCGCAATTACAGGGGGCCCTGAAGCTTTCTTT,CAAITGGPEAFF
.,TRBV27,TRBJ1-5,.,TGTGCCAGCAGTTTCAGGGGACAGCCCCAGCATTTT,CASSFRGQPQHF
.,TRBV28,TRBJ2-3,.,TGTGCCAGCCGTCAGGGCCTGGGTTGGGCAGATACGCAGTATTTT,CASRQGLGWADTQYF
once,TRBV9,TRBJ2-2,TRBD2,TGTGCCAGCAGCGCCGGGGGACTAGCGGAGGCCACCGGGGAGCTGTTTTTT,CASSAGGLAEATGELFF
.,TRBV28,TRBJ1-4,TRBD1,TGTGCCAGCAGCCTAGGGACAGCAACTAATGAAAAACTGTTTTTT,CASSLGTATNEKLFF
.,TRBV2,TRBJ2-2,.,TGTGCCAGCACCCCAGTAGGGGAGCTGTTTTTT,CASTPVGELFF
.,TRBV28,TRBJ2-1,TRBD1,TGTGCCAGCAGTCCCAAGCATACAACAGGGGTCTACAATGAGCAGTTCTTC,CASSPKHTTGVYNEQFF
.,TRBV7-2,TRBJ2-5,.,TGTGCCAGCAGCCGAAACGCCCAGGGAGAGACCCAGTACTTC,CASSRNAQGETQYF
few,TRBV2,TRBJ2-7,TRBD2,TGTGCCAGCCTTAGCGGGACTTCGGAATCCTACGAGCAGTACTTC,CASLSGTSESYEQYF
.,TRBV29-1,TRBJ2-3,TRBD1,TGCAGCGTTGAGAGAGGACAGGCCACTGACACAGATACGCAGTATTTT,CSVERGQATDTDTQYF
.,TRBV4-3,TRBJ1-1,TRBD1,TGCGCCAGCAGCCACCGACAGGGGGCTGAAGCTTTCTTT,CASSHRQGAEAFF
.,TRBV5-1,TRBJ2-2,.,TGCGCCAGCCGCCGACTATTGCTGGGAACGAACACCGGGGAGCTGTTTTTT,CASRRLLLGTNTGELFF
.,TRBV5-1,TRBJ2-2,.,TGCGCCAGCACCGCGAGGGGGGGCACCGGGGAGCTGTTTTTT,CASTARGGTGELFF
few,TRBV4-1,TRBJ2-7,.,TGCGCCAGCAGCCCCTCCGGAGGGCCCTACGAGCAGTACTTC,CASSPSGGPYEQYF
.,TRBV14,TRBJ2-7,TRBD2,TGTGCCAGCAGCCAACTTAGCGGGAGGGGGTACGAGCAGTACTTC,CASSQLSGRGYEQYF
.,TRBV27,TRBJ2-1,.,TGTGCCAGCAGTTTACCAGGGGTCCCCTACAATGAGCAGTTCTTC,CASSLPGVPYNEQFF
.,TRBV5-1,TRBJ2-3,.,TGCGCCAGCAGCGGCGGGTTTCAGCCCGTAGATACGCAGTATTTT,CASSGGFQPVDTQYF
.,TRBV7-3,TRBJ1-6,TRBD1,TGTGCCAGCAGCTTGACAGGGGGCCAGTATAATTCACCCCTCCACTTT,CASSLTGGQYNSPLHF
.,TRBV28,TRBJ2-1,.,TGTGCCAGCCACATGAGGGACTACAATGAGCAGTTCTTC,CASHMRDYNEQFF
.,TRBV7-2,TRBJ2-2,TRBD2,TGTGCCAGCAGCTTAGAAGTCTGGCTAGCGGGAATTTTGACCGGGGAGCTGTTTTTT,CASSLEVWLAGILTGELFF
.,TRBV28,TRBJ2-2,.,TGTGCCAGCAGTTTTCGGGGGTTGAACACCGGGGAGCTGTTTTTT,CASSFRGLNTGELFF
.,TRBV2,TRBJ1-2,TRBD1,TGTGCCAGCAGTGAGCCGACAGGGACCTATGGCTACACCTTC,CASSEPTGTYGYTF
.,TRBV19,TRBJ1-5,TRBD1,TGTGCCAGTACCCTAACAGGGGTGGATAGCAATCAGCCCCAGCATTTT,CASTLTGVDSNQPQHF
.,TRBV19,TRBJ2-7,TRBD2,TGTGCCAGCGCAGCGCTAGCGGGGCCCTACGAGCAGTACTTC,CASAALAGPYEQYF
.,TRBV19,TRBJ1-3,.,TGTGCCAGTAGCCACCTACAGGGAAACACCATATATTTT,CASSHLQGNTIYF
.,TRBV2,TRBJ2-7,TRBD2,TGTGCCAGCAGTGCTCGGGGACTAGCGATCTACGAGCAGTACTTC,CASSARGLAIYEQYF
.,TRBV5-1,TRBJ2-7,.,TGCGCCAGCAGCCGGGACTTGTACGAGCAGTACTTC,CASSRDLYEQYF
.,TRBV6-1,TRBJ2-1,TRBD2,TGTGCCAGCCCTGGACTAGCGAGCTCCTACAATGAGCAGTTCTTC,CASPGLASSYNEQFF
.,TRBV15,TRBJ1-3,.,TGTGCCACCACCATCAGGGGTGGAAACACCATATATTTT,CATTIRGGNTIYF
few,TRBV10-1,TRBJ2-7,TRBD2,TGCGCCAGCAGTGCTAGCGGGAGTTACGAGCAGTACTTC,CASSASGSYEQYF
.,TRBV7-2,TRBJ2-1,TRBD2,TGTGCCAGCAGCTTAGGAGCTAGCGGGAGAGCCTACAATGAGCAGTTCTTC,CASSLGASGRAYNEQFF
.,TRBV28,TRBJ1-2,.,TGTGCCAGCACCTCTGGACAAGACTTTAACTATGGCTACACCTTC,CASTSGQDFNYGYTF
.,TRBV28,TRBJ2-7,TRBD1,TGTGCCAGCAGCGGGATACTGACAGGGGTCCCCCAGATTGATTACGAGCAGTACTTC,CASSGILTGVPQIDYEQYF
.,TRBV25-1,TRBJ2-1,.,TGTGCCAGCAGTGCACAGGATCCCGGTCTCTACAATGAGCAGTTCTTC,CASSAQDPGLYNEQFF
.,TRBV29-1,TRBJ2-1,TRBD2,TGCAGCGTTGGAGCGGGAGACGACAATGAGCAGTTCTTC,CSVGAGDDNEQFF
.,TRBV7-9,TRBJ1-1,.,TGTGCCAGCAGCTTAGCGGTGGGCCGCATGAACACTGAAGCTTTCTTT,CASSLAVGRMNTEAFF
.,TRBV29-1,TRBJ2-3,TRBD2,TGCAGCGTTGAAGGGACTAGCGGAACAACAGATACGCAGTATTTT,CSVEGTSGTTDTQYF
.,TRBV19,TRBJ2-5,TRBD2,TGTGCCAGTAACCCAGCGGGAGTAGAGACCCAGTACTTC,CASNPAGVETQYF
.,TRBV18,TRBJ1-1,TRBD1,TGTGCCAGCTCACCACAGGGGGCGGTCGCTTTCTTT,CASSPQGAVAFF
.,TRBV9,TRBJ2-7,TRBD1,TGTGCCAGCAGCGTAGTGGGACGGGGACAGGGCATTCTCTCCTCCTACGAGCAGTACTTC,CASSVVGRGQGILSSYEQYF
.,TRBV27,TRBJ1-5,.,TGTGCCAGCAGTTTGAAAGCTAGCAATCAGCCCCAGCATTTT,CASSLKASNQPQHF
.,TRBV29-1,TRBJ2-7,TRBD1,TGCAGCGTTCTAGACAGGGGGGCCTACGAGCAGTACTTC,CSVLDRGAYEQYF
.,TRBV13,TRBJ2-7,TRBD2,TGTGCCAGCAGCTTCCGTCCAAGATTAGCGGGAGAACCCTATGAGCAGTACTTC,CASSFRPRLAGEPYEQYF